This T cell receptor (beta chain) was observed in a study of CD8+ T cells in alopecia areata. This CDR3 is 14 amino acids long. Per germline, CDR1 SNHLY and CDR2 FYNNEI. Trimming took 3 bases from V and 4 from J, leaving 10 bases between them. From PBMCs, CD4+ and CD8+ T cells were sorted. The authors extracted RNA and reverse transcribed it into cDNA as the sequencing template. Measured with immunoSEQ multiplex PCR; TCRdb has only the in-frame clones, and not every one. The data contain about 150,000 clones, 40% to 65% of them seen just once; the ten biggest clones take up 15% to 20%. This clonotype originated in a human donor with alopecia areata. The J gene is TRBJ2-1, the V gene TRBV2, with D unclear. Sequencing was performed on CD8+ T cells sorted from blood, taken at week 0. The CDR3 spells CASSERSAYNEQFF. The CDR3 region has the DNA TGTGCCAGCAGTGAGCGGTCGGCGTACAATGAGCAGTTCTTC.